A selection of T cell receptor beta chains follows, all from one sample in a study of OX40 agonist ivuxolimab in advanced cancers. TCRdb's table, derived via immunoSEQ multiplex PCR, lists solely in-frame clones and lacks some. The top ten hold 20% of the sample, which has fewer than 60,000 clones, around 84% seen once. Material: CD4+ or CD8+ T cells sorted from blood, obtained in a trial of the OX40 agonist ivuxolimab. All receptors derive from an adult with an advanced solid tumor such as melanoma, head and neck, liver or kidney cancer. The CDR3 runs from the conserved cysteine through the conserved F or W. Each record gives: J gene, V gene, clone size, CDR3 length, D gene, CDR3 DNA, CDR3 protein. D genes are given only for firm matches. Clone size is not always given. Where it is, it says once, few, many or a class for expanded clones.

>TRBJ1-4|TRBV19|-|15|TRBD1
TGTGCCAGTAGTATCGGGACAGTGAATAATGAAAAACTGTTTTTT
CASSIGTVNNEKLFF
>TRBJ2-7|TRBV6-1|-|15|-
TGTGCCAGCAGTGAACAGGGTTCGGAATTCTACGAGCAGTACTTC
CASSEQGSEFYEQYF
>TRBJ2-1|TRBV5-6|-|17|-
TGTGCCAGCAGCTTGGGCCCCACTTTTAGCTCCTACAATGAGCAGTTCTTC
CASSLGPTFSSYNEQFF
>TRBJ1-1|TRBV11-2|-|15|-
TGTGCCAGCAGCTTAGATTCGTATGGGGGCACTGAAGCTTTCTTT
CASSLDSYGGTEAFF
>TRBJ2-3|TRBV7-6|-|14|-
TGTGCCAGCAGCTTAGGGGCAGGCACAGATACGCAGTATTTT
CASSLGAGTDTQYF
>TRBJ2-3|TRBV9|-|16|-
TGTGCCAGCAGCGCCTTACAGGGCCGAGGGAGTGATACGCAGTATTTT
CASSALQGRGSDTQYF
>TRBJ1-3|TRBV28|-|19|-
TGTGCCAGCAGTCCTACAAAACAGGGATTAGAAATCTCTGGAAACACCATATATTTT
CASSPTKQGLEISGNTIYF
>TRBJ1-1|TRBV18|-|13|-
TGTGCCAGCTCACCACCGCCGAGAACTGAAGCTTTCTTT
CASSPPPRTEAFF
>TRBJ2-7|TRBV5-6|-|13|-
TGTGCCAGCAGCTTGGGAAGCTCCTACGAGCAGTACTTC
CASSLGSSYEQYF
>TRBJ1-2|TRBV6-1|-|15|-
TGTGCCAGCAGTGAATGGGCGAACCCTAACTATGGCTACACCTTC
CASSEWANPNYGYTF
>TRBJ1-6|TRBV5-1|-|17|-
TGCGCCAGCAGTGGGGGATCACAGGGAGTTCATAATTCACCCCCCCACTTT
CASSGGSQGVHNSPPHF
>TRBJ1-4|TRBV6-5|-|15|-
TGTGCCAGCACCCAAAACGGGGACGGAGGGGAAAAACTGTTTTTT
CASTQNGDGGEKLFF
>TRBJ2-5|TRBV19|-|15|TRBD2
TGTGCCAGTAGTAGCATCAGCGGGGGCCGGGAGACCCAGTACTTC
CASSSISGGRETQYF
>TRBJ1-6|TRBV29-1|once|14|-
TGCAGCACCCGGGACCGCGGGCGGCATTCACCCCTCCACTTT
CSTRDRGRHSPLHF
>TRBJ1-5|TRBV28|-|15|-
TGTGCCAGCAGTCAACTACTTGGGTCGGGGCAGCCCCAGCATTTT
CASSQLLGSGQPQHF
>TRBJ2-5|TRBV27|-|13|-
TGTGCCAGCAGTTTGAGACTGGAAGAGACCCAGTACTTC
CASSLRLEETQYF
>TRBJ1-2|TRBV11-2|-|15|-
TGTGCCAGCAGCTTAGAGGGTACAGCCCTCTATGGCTACACCTTC
CASSLEGTALYGYTF
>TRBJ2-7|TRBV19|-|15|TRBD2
TGTGCCAGTAGTACCCGGACTAGCCTCTCCTACGAGCAGTACTTC
CASSTRTSLSYEQYF
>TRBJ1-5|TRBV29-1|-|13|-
TGCAGCGCGAGGGAGGGGGGCAATCAGCCCCAGCATTTT
CSAREGGNQPQHF
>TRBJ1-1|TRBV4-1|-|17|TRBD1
TGCGCCAGCAGCCAAGACCAAGCCGGGACAGGGAACACTGAAGCTTTCTTT
CASSQDQAGTGNTEAFF
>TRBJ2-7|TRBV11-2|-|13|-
TGTGCCAGCAGCTTAGTCCAGAGCTACGAGCAGTACTTC
CASSLVQSYEQYF
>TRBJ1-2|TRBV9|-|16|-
TGTGCCAGCAGCGCTTACTCGTGGCTCAGGGAGGATGGCTACACCTTC
CASSAYSWLREDGYTF